A single sample is the source of the 13 T cell receptor beta chains below, sequenced in a study of OX40 agonist ivuxolimab in advanced cancers. Some clones are missing from TCRdb's copy, which holds only in-frame ones; the method was immunoSEQ multiplex PCR. The table lists 15,000 to 25,000 clones, about four fifths of them singletons. The material was CD4+ or CD8+ T cells sorted from blood, obtained in a trial of the OX40 agonist ivuxolimab. These receptors originate from an adult with an advanced solid tumor such as melanoma, head and neck, liver or kidney cancer.

The J gene is TRBJ2-5, the V gene TRBV14; D is possibly TRBD2 (5 bases). There are 16 residues in the CDR3. V was clipped by 4 bases and J by 5 bases, with 20 bases between them. Germline CDR1 is SGHDN and CDR2 is FVKESK. CDR3 loop: CASSRRPLAYGETQYF. In nucleotides, the CDR3 is TGTGCCAGCAGCCGTCGACCTCTAGCTTACGGTGAGACCCAGTACTTC.

This clone was seen only a few times. The chain is built from TRBV30 and TRBJ2-7, with unresolved D. The CDR3 has 14 amino acids. V shed 2 bases and J shed 1 base, with 12 bases lying between them. Germline CDR1 reads GTSNPN; CDR2 reads SVGIG (reference sequence). Written as DNA, the CDR3 is TGTGCCTGGAGTTTTGGGGTTGAGTCCTACGAGCAGTACTTC. Amino acids: CAWSFGVESYEQYF.

V usage is TRBV6-5 and J usage is TRBJ2-7; 11 bases match TRBD2. V dropped 2 bases and J dropped 7; count of bases not matched to a gene: 4. CDR3 size: 14 residues. CDR1 and CDR2 (germline): MNHEY, SVGAGI. The CDR3 loop is CASSYGASGGEQYF. CDR3 bases: TGTGCCAGCAGTTACGGGGCTAGCGGGGGGGAGCAGTACTTC.

The CDR3 protein is CASRIPSGRSNTEAFF. The CDR3 DNA follows: TGTGCCAGCAGAATCCCCTCGGGCCGTTCGAACACTGAAGCTTTCTTT. The rearrangement uses TRBV27 and TRBJ1-1; D unclear. From germline, CDR1 is MNHEY and CDR2 SMNVEV (reference sequence). This CDR3 has 16 amino acids. Trimming took 6 bases from V and 1 from J, leaving 18 bases between them.

CDR3 sequence (DNA): TGTGCCAGCAGTTCCCAGGACAGGGGGGAGACCCAGTACTTC. It codes for CASSSQDRGETQYF. V and J are TRBV27 and TRBJ2-5; 10 bases align to TRBD1. The V segment lost 4 bases and the J segment 5 bases; nucleotides outside the gene matches: 4. The length of the CDR3 is 14 residues. Germline values: CDR1 MNHEY, CDR2 SMNVEV (reference sequence).

This chain joins TRBV4-1 and TRBJ2-7; the match to TRBD2 covers 11 bases. Germline V gene lookup returns CDR1 MGHRA and CDR2 YSYEKL. Losses at the gene ends were 3 bases for V and 3 bases for J; bases not matched to a gene: 4. The CDR3 covers 15 residues. The CDR3 sequence is CASSQGLAVIYEQYF. The DNA for the CDR3 is TGCGCCAGCAGCCAGGGACTAGCGGTGATCTACGAGCAGTACTTC.

By its share, this clone is medium-sized (0.01 to 0.1%). J is TRBJ1-4 and V is TRBV15; TRBD1 is a possible D gene (5 bases). V dropped 3 bases and J dropped 6 bases, with 20 bases sitting between them. In germline, CDR1 is LNHNV, CDR2 YYDKDF (reference sequence). The CDR3 has 17 amino acids. DNA of the CDR3: TGTGCCACCAGCAGCCCCGGGACGAAACTTGCGGATGAAAAACTGTTTTTT. Amino acid sequence: CATSSPGTKLADEKLFF. Using reference TRBV15 and TRBJ1-4 for the parts outside the CDR3, the full variable domain is DAMVIQNPRYQVTQFGKPVTLSCSQTLNHNVMYWYQQKSSQAPKLLFHYYDKDFNNEADTPDNFQSRRPNTSFCFLDIRSPGLGDTAMYLCATSSPGTKLADEKLFFGSGTQLSVL.

The V and J genes are TRBV7-2 and TRBJ2-3, with 9 bases matching TRBD1. J lost 6 bases, V lost 4 bases, and 8 bases had no gene match. The CDR3 sequence is 15 residues long. The germline V gene has CDR1 SGHTA and CDR2 FQGNSA. The CDR3 DNA is TGTGCCAGCAGCTGGACATTGACAGGGGGGGATACGCAGTATTTT. It codes for CASSWTLTGGDTQYF.

The chain uses TRBV27 and TRBJ2-1; 9 nucleotides match TRBD2. Per the germline V gene, CDR1 is MNHEY and CDR2 is SMNVEV (reference sequence). With V trimmed by 6 bases and J by 5 bases, 8 bases remained unmatched. This CDR3 contains 15 residues. The chain's CDR3 is CASRQAGGVNNEQFF. The DNA for the CDR3 is TGTGCCAGCAGGCAAGCGGGAGGAGTGAACAATGAGCAGTTCTTC.

The chain combines TRBV9 with TRBJ2-3; the D is unclear. The germline V and J ends were trimmed by 0 bases and 8 bases, with 13 bases remaining between them. There are 14 residues in the CDR3. Germline V gene sequence: CDR1 SGDLS, CDR2 YYNGEE. In DNA, the CDR3 is TGTGCCAGCAGCGTAGCTAAGGCAGCCAGTACGCAGTATTTT. This encodes CASSVAKAASTQYF.

The J gene is TRBJ2-1, the V gene TRBV6-5; D call uncertain. This CDR3 has 13 amino acids. Per germline, CDR1 MNHEY and CDR2 SVGAGI. V was trimmed by 1 base and J by 9 bases, leaving 10 bases between them. DNA for the CDR3: TGTGCCAGCAGTTACTGGCAGGACGGTGAGCAGTTCTTC. This sequence encodes CASSYWQDGEQFF.

The chain has TRBV5-1 and TRBJ1-2, with 9 bases aligning to TRBD1. The germline V gene encodes CDR1 SGHRS and CDR2 YFSETQ. The junction had 12 bases not matched to a gene; V was cut back by 4 bases and J by 5 bases. The CDR3 is made up of 16 amino acids. The CDR3 coding sequence is TGCGCCAGCAGCACAATGCCCCGGGACAGGGCTTATGGCTACACCTTC. This sequence encodes CASSTMPRDRAYGYTF.

The V call is TRBV28, the J call TRBJ2-3, with D unresolved. Trimming cost V 4 bases and J 5 bases, with 13 bases left between them. The CDR3 consists of 14 residues. Germline V gene sequence: CDR1 MDHEN, CDR2 SYDVKM. Here the CDR3 DNA reads TGTGCCAGCAGTTATACGTTACGAGGAGATACGCAGTATTTT. This gives the protein CASSYTLRGDTQYF.